The next 22 T cell receptor beta chains were all read from a single sample in a study of post-analysis software for immune sequencing data. Their antigens are not known. cDNA libraries of TCR beta carried unique molecular identifiers. TCRdb reanalysed the PCR reads using MiXCR and keeps one entry per CDR3 protein. The sample contains over 300,000 distinct CDR3 sequences, roughly 30% of which appear only once. Findings and caveats of the study: Higher frequency in patients than in controls was seen for about five TRBV segments, with TRBV5-6, TRBV5-1 and TRBV20-1 among them.

The sequenced material came from blood. These receptors were obtained from a girl aged 10 to 17 with multiple sclerosis.

In its sample, this clonotype was seen a few times. Germline and junction disagree at one end, which may indicate a read error. This chain uses TRBV7-7 with TRBJ2-1; 11 nucleotides match TRBD2. The CDR3 extends over 17 amino acids. Germline lookup yields CDR1 SSHAT and CDR2 FNYEAQ (reference sequence). CDR3 in DNA: TGTGCTAGCAGCCCAGGGGTCCGGACTAGCGGGCTCAATGAGCAGTTCTTC. Translation: CASSPGVRTSGLNEQFF. Full variable domain (remainder filled in from reference TRBV7-7 and TRBJ2-1): GAGVSQSPRYKVTKRGQDVTLRCDPISSHATLYWYQQALGQGPEFLTYFNYEAQPDKSGLPSDRFSAERPEGSISTLTIQRTEQRDSAMYRCASSPGVRTSGLNEQFFGPGTRLTVL.

V and J are TRBV11-2 and TRBJ2-3; weak D call: TRBD1 (5 bases). The CDR3 totals 16 residues. Deletions cut 1 base from V and 2 bases from J, with 13 bases between. CDR1 and CDR2 from the germline V gene are SGHAT and FQNNGV. This CDR3 is CASSLVQGLFTDTQYF. The CDR3 DNA is TGTGCCAGCAGCTTAGTCCAGGGCTTGTTCACAGATACGCAGTATTTT.

The chain recombines TRBV12-3 or TRBV12-4 with TRBJ2-1; D remains ambiguous. The CDR3 extends over 18 amino acids. V lost 6 bases to trimming and J lost 1 base, with 22 bases between them. CDR3 loop: CASSFAVSRARSYNEQFF. The CDR3 region has the DNA TGTGCCAGCAGCTTCGCAGTTTCTCGAGCAAGGTCCTACAATGAGCAGTTCTTC.

This clonotype appeared many times. The gene calls are TRBV5-1 and TRBJ1-2, with D perhaps matching TRBD1 (5 bases). Trimming left V 0 bases short and J 2 bases short, with 5 bases between. The CDR3 length is 13 residues. Germline assignment: CDR1 SGHRS and CDR2 YFSETQ. The CDR3 here is CASSLGQNYGYTF. CDR3 nucleotide sequence: TGCGCCAGCAGCTTGGGACAGAACTATGGCTACACCTTC. Full variable domain (missing parts from reference TRBV5-1 and TRBJ1-2): KAGVTQTPRYLIKTRGQQVTLSCSPISGHRSVSWYQQTPGQGLQFLFEYFSETQRNKGNFPGRFSGRQFSNSRSEMNVSTLELGDSALYLCASSLGQNYGYTFGSGTRLTVV.

The CDR3 nucleotides read TGTGCCAGCAGCTTAAACGGGGGGTTAGATTCACCCCTCCACTTT. Translation gives CASSLNGGLDSPLHF. The gene calls are TRBV7-9 and TRBJ1-6; D is perhaps TRBD1 (5 bases). The CDR3 spans 15 residues. The germline CDR1 and CDR2 sequences are SEHNR and FQNEAQ (reference sequence). Trimming removed 2 bases from V and 8 bases from J, with 13 bases in between.

This clonotype was counted only a few times. The genes are TRBV7-3 and TRBJ2-3; TRBD1 matches 12 bases. Germline CDR1 and CDR2: SGHTA and FQGTGA. This CDR3 has 20 residues. V shed 4 bases and J 2 bases; nucleotides not matched to a gene: 16. In DNA, the CDR3 is TGTGCCAGCAGCTCCGACCCGATACCGGGACAGGGGGCCTTCACAGATACGCAGTATTTT. It yields the protein CASSSDPIPGQGAFTDTQYF.

The genes are TRBV12-3 or TRBV12-4 and TRBJ2-5; D is unclear. This CDR3 region has 14 residues. Trimming removed 6 bases from V and 2 bases from J, with 13 bases in between. For the CDR3, the DNA is TGTGCCAGCAGCCAGACCTCCACTCAAGAGACCCAGTACTTC. Translating gives CASSQTSTQETQYF.

The chain joins TRBV6-1 to TRBJ1-1, with 8 bases aligning to TRBD1. The CDR3 extends over 17 amino acids. Trimming removed 5 bases from V and 5 bases from J; junction bases left unmatched: 16. Looked up from germline, CDR1 is MNHNS and CDR2 is SASEGT. CDR3 amino acids: CASSIGQGIIGMTEAFF. CDR3 bases: TGTGCCAGCAGTATTGGACAGGGTATAATTGGAATGACTGAAGCTTTCTTT.

This clonotype showed up many times. The rearrangement joins TRBV5-1 to TRBJ2-1; 8 bases fit TRBD2. Germline assignment: CDR1 SGHRS and CDR2 YFSETQ. Trimming took 0 bases from V and 4 from J; bases not matched to a gene: 6. The CDR3 sequence is 16 residues long. This CDR3 is CASSLAQAGAYNEQFF. CDR3 coding DNA: TGCGCCAGCAGCTTGGCACAAGCGGGGGCGTACAATGAGCAGTTCTTC. Looking up the rest from reference TRBV5-1 and TRBJ2-1 gives the full variable domain: KAGVTQTPRYLIKTRGQQVTLSCSPISGHRSVSWYQQTPGQGLQFLFEYFSETQRNKGNFPGRFSGRQFSNSRSEMNVSTLELGDSALYLCASSLAQAGAYNEQFFGPGTRLTVL.

The chain links TRBV6-5 to TRBJ1-2, with 7 bases lining up with TRBD1. Germline V lookup: CDR1 MNHEY, CDR2 SVGAGI. The ends lost 5 bases at V and 5 bases at J; junction bases unmatched: 8. The CDR3 spans 14 residues. CDR3 residues: CASSLQGEDYGYTF. The CDR3 region has the DNA TGTGCCAGCAGTCTTCAGGGGGAGGATTATGGCTACACCTTC.

This clonotype was found once. The V and J genes are TRBV6-1 and TRBJ1-2; the match to TRBD1 covers 9 bases. The V gene end was trimmed by 5 bases and the J gene end by 4 bases; junction bases not matched to a gene: 8. The CDR3 has 15 amino acids. Germline V gives CDR1 MNHNS, CDR2 SASEGT. CDR3 protein: CASSILGQGAYGYTF. The CDR3, as DNA: TGTGCCAGCAGTATCTTGGGACAGGGCGCCTATGGCTACACCTTC.

This clonotype was counted between two and nine times. The chain recombines TRBV12-3 or TRBV12-4 with TRBJ1-1; 9 positions match TRBD1. The CDR3 covers 13 residues. Trimming took 8 bases from V and 1 from J; bases not matched to a gene: 2. In DNA form, the CDR3 reads TGTGCCAGCGGACAGGGGACGAACACTGAAGCTTTCTTT. Translated: CASGQGTNTEAFF.

The V and J genes are TRBV5-1 and TRBJ2-7; possible D gene TRBD1, 6 bases. V was shortened by 4 bases and J by 1 base, with 15 bases between the two germline ends. The CDR3 runs 15 residues. Germline lookup yields CDR1 SGHRS and CDR2 YFSETQ. The CDR3 DNA sequence: TGCGCCAGCAGCCTTACGTGGGGGCCTTCCTACGAGCAGTACTTC. Translated, it gives CASSLTWGPSYEQYF.

This chain joins TRBV10-3 and TRBJ1-1; 7 bases match TRBD1. CDR1 is ENHRY and CDR2 is SYGVKD in the germline V gene. The CDR3 totals 14 residues. V lost 1 base and J lost 6; bases outside the gene matches: 5. This chain's CDR3 is CAISEFDRDAEAFF. The CDR3 bases are TGTGCCATCAGTGAGTTCGACAGGGACGCTGAAGCTTTCTTT.

The V gene is TRBV5-1, the J gene TRBJ2-7; 9 bases agree with TRBD1. V was pared by 2 bases and J by 5 bases, with 14 bases of the junction left unmatched. The germline V gene encodes CDR1 SGHRS and CDR2 YFSETQ. CDR3 length: 17 residues. The CDR3 protein is CASSFVSLTGQGHEQYF. The DNA of the CDR3 is TGCGCCAGCAGCTTCGTAAGTCTGACGGGACAGGGCCACGAGCAGTACTTC.

As to this clonotype: The junction does not match germline at one end; this may be a read error. The J gene is TRBJ2-4, the V gene TRBV7-8; possibly TRBD2 for D (6 bases). CDR1 SGHVS and CDR2 FQNEAQ come from the germline V gene. CDR3 size: 17 residues. In nucleotides, the CDR3 is TGTGCCAGCAGCTCCGGACGTCGGACGGGAGCCAAAAACATTCATTACTTC. Its protein product is CASSSGRRTGAKNIHYF.

A few counts support this clonotype. The chain recombines TRBV20-1 with TRBJ1-5, with D tentatively TRBD1 (5 bases). With 1 base removed from V and 2 bases from J, the gap between germline ends came to 9 bases. CDR3 length: 14 amino acids. CDR1 is DFQATT and CDR2 is SNEGSKA in the germline V gene (reference sequence). CDR3 protein: CSARADSGNQPQHF. CDR3 bases: TGCAGTGCTAGAGCAGACAGTGGCAATCAGCCCCAGCATTTT.

V gene TRBV6-5 combines with J gene TRBJ1-5; 7 bases map to TRBD1. Germline CDR1 reads MNHEY; CDR2 reads SVGAGI. The CDR3 totals 18 residues. Trimming removed 0 bases from V and 2 bases from J; junction bases left unmatched: 10. CDR3: CASSYSRQDRKGNQPQHF. CDR3 in DNA: TGTGCCAGCAGTTACTCTCGACAGGACAGGAAGGGCAATCAGCCCCAGCATTTT.

The J gene is TRBJ2-2, the V gene TRBV6-1; D could derive from TRBD1 or TRBD2 (5 bases each). Between the trimmed V and J ends, which lost 9 bases and 2 bases, there was a span of 16 bases. This CDR3 has 15 residues. Per germline, CDR1 MNHNS and CDR2 SASEGT. CDR3 nucleotide sequence: TGTGCCAGTGTCTACGGGACGCTTAACACCGGGGAGCTGTTTTTT. It specifies CASVYGTLNTGELFF.

J is TRBJ2-7 and V is TRBV29-1; weak D call: TRBD1 (5 bases). CDR1 is SQVTM and CDR2 is ANQGSEA in the germline V gene. Trimming took 6 bases from V and 4 from J, leaving 16 bases between them. This CDR3 comprises 13 residues. The CDR3 protein is CSVLDSFRYEQYF. For the CDR3, the DNA is TGCAGCGTGCTCGACAGTTTCCGATACGAGCAGTACTTC.

This clonotype was counted once. CDR3 coding DNA: TGTGCCTGGGGGAGTAGTAGAGCCTACGAGCAGTACTTC. As protein: CAWGSSRAYEQYF. The chain combines TRBV30 with TRBJ2-7; TRBD2 is a possible D gene (5 bases). The CDR3 is made up of 13 amino acids. CDR1 and CDR2 (germline): GTSNPN, SVGIG (reference sequence). Trimming removed 5 bases at V and 2 bases at J, with 13 bases between.

The chain uses TRBV6-1 and TRBJ1-5; 7 nucleotides align to TRBD1. In germline, CDR1 is MNHNS, CDR2 SASEGT. Trimming took 7 bases from V and 2 from J; bases not matched to a gene: 11. The CDR3 length is 16 residues. CDR3 sequence reads: CASTHQGQSRNQPQHF. The CDR3 DNA sequence: TGTGCCAGCACCCATCAGGGACAGAGTCGCAATCAGCCCCAGCATTTT.